These 22 T cell receptor beta chains were sequenced from one sample in a study of human T cells and chemical hapten exposure. MiXCR was run by TCRdb on the RACE reads, yielding one entry per CDR3 protein. The sample consists of tens of thousands of distinct CDR3 sequences, around 13% of them appearing once. This sample's time point: patch test 3, about 24 weeks after DPC sensitization. Stated treatment: therapeutic diphenylcyclopropenone sensitization with weekly scalp DPC. The sample consisted of whole blood, taken in connection with sensitization to the hapten diphenylcyclopropenone (DPC). These receptors originate from a woman aged 50 to 65 with alopecia areata. Some clones in this sample may be carry-over from other donors' samples.

The table lists this clonotype with a few counts. This sequence joins TRBV20-1 and TRBJ2-3; TRBD2 matches at 15 bases. CDR3 length: 18 residues. Germline CDR1 and CDR2: DFQATT and SNEGSKA (reference sequence). Trimming removed 1 base from V and 2 bases from J; junction bases left unmatched: 7. In DNA form, the CDR3 reads TGCAGTGCTAGAGTCGGACTAGCGGGAGGGCTTGACACAGATACGCAGTATTTT. Its protein product is CSARVGLAGGLDTDTQYF.

CDR3 in amino acids: CASRQSGRAADTQYF. CDR3 DNA: TGTGCCAGCAGACAAAGCGGGAGGGCCGCAGATACGCAGTATTTT. This chain joins TRBV6-4 and TRBJ2-3, with 10 bases matching TRBD2. The V gene's germline CDR1 is MRHNA and CDR2 SNTAGT. Trimming removed 6 bases from V and 4 bases from J; junction bases left unmatched: 7. This CDR3 region has 15 residues.

The V and J genes are TRBV6-2 or TRBV6-3 and TRBJ1-6; tentatively, D is TRBD1 (5 bases). This CDR3 is built from 19 residues. Germline V gene data show CDR1 as MNHEY and CDR2 as SVGEGT. With 6 bases removed from V and 0 bases from J, the gap between germline ends came to 21 bases. The CDR3 coding sequence is TGTGCCAGCAGCCAACTACCCCCGGGACGAAGCTCCTATAATTCACCCCTCCACTTT. Its protein is CASSQLPPGRSSYNSPLHF.

J is TRBJ1-1 and V is TRBV7-2; 8 nucleotides agree with TRBD1. The trim removed 4 bases at V and 5 bases at J, leaving 3 bases unmatched. The CDR3 has 13 amino acids. Germline V CDR1 and CDR2: SGHTA, FQGNSA. As DNA, the CDR3 is TGTGCCAGCAGCTCTCAGGGGGCGACTGAAGCTTTCTTT. Translating gives CASSSQGATEAFF.

Many counts were recorded for this clonotype. V usage is TRBV5-1 and J usage is TRBJ1-5, with D possibly TRBD1 on 5 matching bases. Trimming shortened V by 0 bases and J by 10 bases, and 14 bases separated the two germline ends. Per the germline V gene, CDR1 is SGHRS and CDR2 is YFSETQ. The CDR3 contains 14 residues. CDR3 loop: CASSLDPARGPQHF. The CDR3 DNA is TGCGCCAGCAGCTTGGACCCGGCGAGGGGTCCCCAGCATTTT.

This clonotype occurred a few times. This chain's CDR3 is CASSESGGAGEKLFF. The CDR3 DNA follows: TGTGCCAGCAGCGAATCAGGGGGCGCAGGTGAAAAACTGTTTTTT. The V and J genes are TRBV9 and TRBJ1-4; TRBD1 aligns across 8 bases. From germline, CDR1 is SGDLS and CDR2 YYNGEE. Trimming at V came to 3 bases and at J to 7 bases, leaving 8 bases not matched to a gene. The CDR3 sequence is 15 residues long.

The rearrangement joins TRBV6-5 to TRBJ2-7; unclear D gene. CDR3 length equals 15 residues. CDR1 and CDR2 (germline): MNHEY, SVGAGI. V dropped 0 bases and J dropped 4 bases, with 13 bases sitting between them. This chain's CDR3 is CASSYSEIGRYEQYF. Here the CDR3 DNA reads TGTGCCAGCAGTTACTCGGAGATAGGGCGATACGAGCAGTACTTC.

This clonotype showed up many times. CDR3 loop: CASSFSPSAIANTGELFF. CDR3 nucleotide sequence: TGTGCCAGCAGCTTTAGTCCTAGCGCGATCGCGAACACCGGGGAGCTGTTTTTT. This chain connects TRBV7-3 to TRBJ2-2; D is perhaps TRBD2 (6 bases). V lost 3 bases to trimming and J lost 0 bases, with 17 bases between them. This CDR3 comprises 18 residues. Germline CDR1 reads SGHTA; CDR2 reads FQGTGA.

This clonotype has just a few counts. The V and J genes are TRBV6-6 and TRBJ1-1, with D perhaps TRBD1 (5 bases). Germline CDR1 is MNHNY and CDR2 is SVGAGI (reference sequence). Trimming stripped 4 bases from V and 0 bases from J, with 15 bases between. The CDR3 runs 16 residues. This CDR3 reads CASSSLGQSMNTEAFF. In DNA, the CDR3 is TGTGCCAGCAGTTCTCTGGGGCAGAGTATGAACACTGAAGCTTTCTTT.

At least ten counts were recorded for this clonotype. V and J are TRBV11-2 and TRBJ2-5; no definite D call. Germline values: CDR1 SGHAT, CDR2 FQNNGV. The CDR3 is made up of 13 amino acids. Deletions cut 10 bases from V and 4 bases from J, with 16 bases between. CDR3 bases: TGTGCCACCCCCTCCGCAGCCGGAGAGACCCAGTACTTC. It codes for CATPSAAGETQYF.

The table lists this clonotype with many counts. The chain carries TRBV11-2 and TRBJ1-4, with D possibly TRBD1 on 5 matching bases. The CDR3 loop spans 13 amino acids. Germline V CDR1 and CDR2: SGHAT, FQNNGV. V lost 1 base to trimming and J lost 8 bases, with 8 bases between them. CDR3: CASSLGGREKLFF. In DNA, the CDR3 is TGTGCCAGCAGCTTAGGGGGCAGAGAAAAACTGTTTTTT.

This chain links TRBV29-1 with TRBJ2-5; 12 bases line up with TRBD1. The V gene end was trimmed by 4 bases and the J gene end by 7 bases; junction bases not matched to a gene: 10. The CDR3 runs to 15 residues. Germline CDR1 reads SQVTM; CDR2 reads ANQGSEA. CDR3 nucleotides: TGCAGCGTTGCCCGGGACAGGGGGCTTGGTGCGACCCAGTACTTC. Protein: CSVARDRGLGATQYF.

At least ten counts were recorded for this clonotype. V gene TRBV29-1 combines with J gene TRBJ1-2; D unresolved. Trimming stripped 7 bases from V and 6 bases from J, with 15 bases between. Germline V gene lookup returns CDR1 SQVTM and CDR2 ANQGSEA. The CDR3 consists of 12 residues. The CDR3 sequence is CSGESLTHGYTF. CDR3 coding DNA: TGCAGCGGCGAATCTTTGACGCATGGCTACACCTTC.

This clonotype was found a few times. The chain is built from TRBV7-6 and TRBJ2-7; 9 bases align to TRBD2. J gave up 5 bases and V 2 bases, and 4 bases lay outside the gene matches. This CDR3 region has 14 residues. Germline lookup yields CDR1 SGHVS and CDR2 FNYEAQ. Here the CDR3 reads CASSLRGGAHEQYF. For the CDR3, the DNA is TGTGCCAGCAGCTTACGCGGGGGGGCCCACGAGCAGTACTTC.

This clonotype has at least ten counts. The genes are TRBV29-1 and TRBJ1-1; the D gene is possibly TRBD1 (5 bases). Germline CDR1 and CDR2: SQVTM and ANQGSEA. The CDR3 covers 14 residues. Trimming shortened V by 0 bases and J by 5 bases, and 13 bases separated the two germline ends. CDR3: CSVEDRGSGTEAFF. The CDR3 bases are TGCAGCGTTGAAGATCGGGGGTCGGGAACTGAAGCTTTCTTT.

This clonotype has only a few counts. The V gene is TRBV2, the J gene TRBJ2-1; D possibly matches TRBD1 or TRBD2 (5 bases each). Germline V gives CDR1 SNHLY, CDR2 FYNNEI. CDR3 length: 15 amino acids. V was shortened by 6 bases and J by 5 bases, with 17 bases between the two germline ends. For the CDR3, the DNA is TGTGCCAGCAGCCCTTCGAGGGGTCAGAACAATGAGCAGTTCTTC. Its protein product is CASSPSRGQNNEQFF.

This clonotype was counted between two and nine times. The J gene is TRBJ2-5, the V gene TRBV7-9; tentatively, D is TRBD1 or TRBD2 (5 bases each). Germline lookup yields CDR1 SEHNR and CDR2 FQNEAQ (reference sequence). The CDR3 has 17 residues. V lost 5 bases, J lost 1 base, and 20 bases lay in between. The CDR3 region has the DNA TGTGCCAGCAGCCGACTGACCGGGACCTACTCCCAAGAGACCCAGTACTTC. Translation gives CASSRLTGTYSQETQYF.

The chain couples TRBV29-1 to TRBJ1-4; 10 nucleotides agree with TRBD1. This CDR3 is built from 13 residues. Germline V gene sequence: CDR1 SQVTM, CDR2 ANQGSEA. The V gene end was trimmed by 7 bases and the J gene end by 8 bases; junction bases not matched to a gene: 7. The CDR3 loop is CSATGTGEEKLFF. In DNA, the CDR3 is TGCAGCGCCACCGGGACAGGGGAAGAAAAACTGTTTTTT. The whole variable domain, remainder taken from reference TRBV29-1 and TRBJ1-4, is SAVISQKPSRDICQRGTSLTIQCQVDSQVTMMFWYRQQPGQSLTLIATANQGSEATYESGFVIDKFPISRPNLTFSTLTVSNMSPEDSSIYLCSATGTGEEKLFFGSGTQLSVL.

This chain joins TRBV21-1 and TRBJ2-3. TRBV21-1 constitutes a pseudogene. CDR3 length equals 14 residues. CDR3 sequence: CASSKARAIDTQYF. DNA for the CDR3: TGTGCCAGCAGCAAAGCACGAGCAATAGATACGCAGTATTTT.

This clonotype was seen repeatedly, ten times or more. This chain joins TRBV11-2 and TRBJ2-2; 8 bases agree with TRBD2. V lost 0 bases and J lost 4; bases outside the gene matches: 7. Germline V gives CDR1 SGHAT, CDR2 FQNNGV. There are 17 residues in the CDR3. Here the CDR3 DNA reads TGTGCCAGCAGCTTAGATTTGCCGGGACTAGTCACCGGGGAGCTGTTTTTT. Its protein product is CASSLDLPGLVTGELFF.

The chain couples TRBV12-5 to TRBJ1-1; no clear D gene. Germline-derived CDR1 and CDR2 are LGHNT and FRNRAP. The V end was cut by 1 base, the J end by 4 bases, with 7 bases between. CDR3 size: 13 residues. For the CDR3, the DNA is TGTGCTAGTGGTTTGGAGGTCGGCACTGAAGCTTTCTTT. As protein: CASGLEVGTEAFF.

This clonotype has at least ten counts. The rearrangement uses TRBV20-1 and TRBJ2-1, with D unresolved. V was trimmed by 3 bases and J by 8 bases, leaving 17 bases between them. Germline lookup yields CDR1 DFQATT and CDR2 SNEGSKA (reference sequence). The CDR3 sequence is 14 residues long. The DNA of the CDR3 is TGCAGTGCTAGCAGAGGCGGCTGGGTCTATGAGCAGTTCTTC. It translates to CSASRGGWVYEQFF.